The rows below give T cell receptor beta chains drawn from one sample of a study of cytomegalovirus exposure and HLA in healthy donors. Assay used: immunoSEQ multiplex PCR; TCRdb lists only in-frame clones, some missing. The sample has some 150,000 clones, around 77% seen once. The sample was PBMCs. Every receptor here comes from a man aged 55 to 70 in good health and CMV-seronegative. The CDR3 runs from the conserved cysteine through the conserved F or W. The D gene is left open where the match is weak. The size entry is marked missing in some rows and otherwise reads once, few, many or a size class.

>12|TRBJ2-3|NA|TRBV5-1|NA
TGCGCCAGCAGCCCGGAGGCCGCTACGCAGTATTTT
CASSPEAATQYF
>14|TRBJ1-4|TRBD1|TRBV5-1|NA
TGCGCCAGCAGCTTACAGGGGGCGCAAGAAAAACTGTTTTTT
CASSLQGAQEKLFF
>12|TRBJ1-1|NA|TRBV29-1|once
TGCAGCGTTGACCCAAGGGGCACTGAAGCTTTCTTT
CSVDPRGTEAFF
>17|TRBJ1-4|TRBD1|TRBV9|once
TGTGCCAGCAGCGTTACCGTGGGACAGGGGGTTGGGGAAAAACTGTTTTTT
CASSVTVGQGVGEKLFF
>13|TRBJ1-5|NA|TRBV7-9|once
TGTGCCAGCAGCTCCGACATGAATCAGCCCCAGCATTTT
CASSSDMNQPQHF
>13|TRBJ1-1|NA|TRBV5-1|NA
TGCGCCAGCAGCTACATTGAGGGCACTGAAGCTTTCTTT
CASSYIEGTEAFF
>14|TRBJ2-7|NA|TRBV7-9|once
TGTGCCAGCAGCTTAGTTTTTAGGGGAGGCGAGCAGTACTTC
CASSLVFRGGEQYF
>15|TRBJ1-3|NA|TRBV6-6|NA
TGTGCCAGCATTAAGACAGGAAACTCTGGAAACACCATATATTTT
CASIKTGNSGNTIYF
>13|TRBJ2-7|NA|TRBV21-1|NA
TGTGCCACTGTATCCAACGGGGGCTACGAGCAGTACTTC
CATVSNGGYEQYF
>16|TRBJ2-2|TRBD1|TRBV6-5|NA
TGTGCCAGCAGTTACTTCAGGGGGACGAACACCGGGGAGCTGTTTTTT
CASSYFRGTNTGELFF
>18|TRBJ2-3|NA|TRBV14|NA
TGTGCCAGCAGCCCCTCCCTGAGGTGGATATCTAGCACAGATACGCAGTATTTT
CASSPSLRWISSTDTQYF
>17|TRBJ1-2|NA|TRBV4-1|NA
TGCGCCAGCAGCCAAGAGGGGCCGGTGGCCGGGGGGGGAGGCTACACCTTC
CASSQEGPVAGGGGYTF
>13|TRBJ1-1|NA|TRBV27|few
TGTGCCAGCAGTTTATTGGCGGGGCCTGAAGCTTTCTTT
CASSLLAGPEAFF
>15|TRBJ1-2|TRBD1|TRBV28|NA
TGTGCCAGCACCCCCCTGGGACAGGGTGACTATGGCTACACCTTC
CASTPLGQGDYGYTF
>13|TRBJ2-7|TRBD1|TRBV29-1|NA
TGCAGCGTTGAAACAGGGGTCGTGGGAGAGCAGTACTTC
CSVETGVVGEQYF
>14|TRBJ2-3|TRBD2|TRBV7-9|NA
TGTGCCAGCAGCTCTAGCGGGGGCACAGATACGCAGTATTTT
CASSSSGGTDTQYF
>14|TRBJ2-7|TRBD1|TRBV5-1|few
TGCGCCAGCAGCTTGGGACAGGGGGCGTACGAGCAGTACTTC
CASSLGQGAYEQYF
>15|TRBJ1-1|NA|TRBV9|NA
TGTGCCAGCAGCGGAATACAGGAGCTGAACACTGAAGCTTTCTTT
CASSGIQELNTEAFF
>16|TRBJ2-7|NA|TRBV28|NA
TGTGCCAGCACCACGCCGTCGGGGGGCTCCTCCTACGAGCAGTACTTC
CASTTPSGGSSYEQYF
>13|TRBJ1-2|NA|TRBV30|NA
TGTGCCCTTGAACGAGACAGGCCCCTTCGCGGCACCTTC
CALERDRPLRGTF
>15|TRBJ2-7|TRBD2|TRBV6-5|NA
TGTGCCAGCAGAGCAACTAGCGGGGGACCGTACGAGCAGTACTTC
CASRATSGGPYEQYF
>14|TRBJ1-1|NA|TRBV28|NA
TGTGCCAGCAGCCCCGAGGGCGCGAGAACTGAAGCTTTCTTT
CASSPEGARTEAFF
>15|TRBJ1-2|NA|TRBV5-1|NA
TGCGCCAGCAGCTTGTCTCAGGGGACCGCCTATGGCTACACCTTC
CASSLSQGTAYGYTF
>14|TRBJ1-1|TRBD1|TRBV2|NA
TGTGCCAGCAGTGGACAGGGGGCGAATACTGAAGCTTTCTTT
CASSGQGANTEAFF
>17|TRBJ1-2|NA|TRBV7-2|NA
TGTGCCAGCAGCTTAGGGACAGCTGGTCGTTTGGGCTATGGCTACACCTTC
CASSLGTAGRLGYGYTF
>14|TRBJ2-7|TRBD1|TRBV10-1|NA
TGCGCCAGCAGTTCAGGACAGGTAACCTACGAGCAGTACTTC
CASSSGQVTYEQYF
>16|TRBJ1-1|TRBD1|TRBV14|NA
TGTGCCAGCAGCCAATACTTAGGGACAGGGGGCACTGAAGCTTTCTTT
CASSQYLGTGGTEAFF
>15|TRBJ1-3|NA|TRBV4-3|few
TGCGCCAGCAGCCAACCCTACAAGCGTGGAAACACCATATATTTT
CASSQPYKRGNTIYF
>19|TRBJ1-4|TRBD1|TRBV10-2|once
TGCGCCAGCAGTGAGTCGATGTTGGGGACAGGGGGCGCGAGAGAAAAACTGTTTTTT
CASSESMLGTGGAREKLFF
>15|TRBJ2-1|TRBD2|TRBV5-4|NA
TGTGCCAGCAGCTTGGGTGGTAGCGGGGGTAATGAGCAGTTCTTC
CASSLGGSGGNEQFF
>14|TRBJ1-2|NA|TRBV11-2|NA
TGTGCCAGCAGCTTAGGCGGACATATCCATGGCTACACCTTC
CASSLGGHIHGYTF